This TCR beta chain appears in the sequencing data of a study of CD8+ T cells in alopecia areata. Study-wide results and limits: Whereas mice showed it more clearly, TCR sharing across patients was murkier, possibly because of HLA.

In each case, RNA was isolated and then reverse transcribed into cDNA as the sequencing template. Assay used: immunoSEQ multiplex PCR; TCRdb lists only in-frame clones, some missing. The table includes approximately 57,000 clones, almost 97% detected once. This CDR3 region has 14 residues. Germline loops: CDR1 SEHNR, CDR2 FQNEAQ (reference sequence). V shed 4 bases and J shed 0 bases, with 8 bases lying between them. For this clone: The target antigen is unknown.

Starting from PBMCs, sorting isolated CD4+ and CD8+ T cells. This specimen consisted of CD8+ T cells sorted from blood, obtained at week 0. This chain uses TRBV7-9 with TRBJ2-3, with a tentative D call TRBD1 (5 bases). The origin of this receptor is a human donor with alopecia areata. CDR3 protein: CASSWGSSTDTQYF. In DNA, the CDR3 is TGTGCCAGCAGCTGGGGCAGTAGCACAGATACGCAGTATTTT.